This T cell receptor (beta chain) was recovered during a study of blood T cell repertoires in COVID-19. V was shortened by 0 bases and J by 1 base, with 8 bases between the two germline ends. The CDR3 runs 15 residues. From germline, CDR1 is SGHDN and CDR2 FVKESK. The data were produced by immunoSEQ multiplex PCR, yet TCRdb's version contains in-frame clones alone and is incomplete. The sample shows about 180,000 clones, 88% of them seen only once. The receptor comes from a young woman who had recovered from COVID-19. The specimen sequenced was PBMCs or T cells enriched from blood (not recorded which). The chain uses TRBV14 and TRBJ2-3, with D possibly TRBD2 on 5 matching bases. CDR3 sequence: CASSQELGGTDTQYF. DNA for the CDR3: TGTGCCAGCAGCCAAGAACTCGGGGGCACAGATACGCAGTATTTT.